The 17 T cell receptor beta chains in this list originate from one sample, sequenced in a study of technical replicates of blood from a handful of donors (dated by TCRdb to about 2017). The library was built by means of the immunoSEQ multiplex PCR assay. TCRdb carries this immuneACCESS record with in-frame sequences only. Its versions omit some clonotypes, under half of them owing to an unresolved V gene in the studies checked, with the rest unexplained. The sample contains nearly 70,000 clones, more than 85% of them found a single time. Of the sample, 4.7% is held by the ten largest clones. The material sequenced was PBMCs. These receptors all stem from a human donor in good health. Some clones in this sample may be carry-over from other donors' samples.

This chain connects TRBV10-3 to TRBJ2-3, with 13 bases identical to TRBD2. CDR1 ENHRY and CDR2 SYGVKD come from the germline V gene. This CDR3 region has 17 residues. The ends lost 2 bases at V and 5 bases at J; junction bases unmatched: 7. The CDR3 nucleotides read TGTGCCATCAGTGAGCCCGGACTAGCGGGAGAAGGAGATACGCAGTATTTT. It specifies CAISEPGLAGEGDTQYF.

This sequence joins TRBV7-2 and TRBJ1-5, with D possibly TRBD1 on 6 matching bases. The V end lost 1 base, the J end lost 6 bases, and 13 bases lay between the germline ends. The germline gives CDR1 SGHTA, CDR2 FQGNSA. The CDR3 spans 15 residues. CDR3 amino acids: CASSLDAGGGQPQHF. The CDR3 coding sequence is TGTGCCAGCAGCTTAGATGCTGGGGGCGGTCAGCCCCAGCATTTT. The complete variable domain, with remaining parts taken from reference TRBV7-2 and TRBJ1-5, reads GAGVSQSPSNKVTEKGKDVELRCDPISGHTALYWYRQSLGQGLEFLIYFQGNSAPDKSGLPSDRFSAERTGGSVSTLTIQRTQQEDSAVYLCASSLDAGGGQPQHFGDGTRLSIL.

This rearrangement joins TRBV9 to TRBJ1-1; D remains ambiguous. Germline V gene lookup returns CDR1 SGDLS and CDR2 YYNGEE. CDR3 length: 14 residues. Trimming took 0 bases from V and 1 from J, leaving 7 bases between them. The CDR3 loop is CASSVGERNTEAFF. DNA for the CDR3: TGTGCCAGCAGCGTAGGGGAGAGGAACACTGAAGCTTTCTTT.

The chain combines TRBV5-1 with TRBJ2-7, with D possibly TRBD2 on 5 matching bases. Germline CDR1 reads SGHRS; CDR2 reads YFSETQ. Trimming took off 0 bases at V and 2 bases at J, with 9 bases between the two ends. This CDR3 has 14 residues. CDR3 protein: CASSLAERAYEQYF. The DNA of the CDR3 is TGCGCCAGCAGCTTGGCCGAGAGGGCCTACGAGCAGTACTTC.

The chain employs TRBV5-1 and TRBJ2-1; 10 nucleotides agree with TRBD2. In germline, CDR1 is SGHRS, CDR2 YFSETQ. With V trimmed by 0 bases and J by 7 bases, 7 bases remained unmatched. This CDR3 comprises 16 residues. The CDR3 DNA sequence: TGCGCCAGCAGCTTGGATTTAGCGGGGGGTTCGAATGAGCAGTTCTTC. Its protein product is CASSLDLAGGSNEQFF.

The gene calls are TRBV29-1 and TRBJ2-1; D not resolved. Germline V gene lookup returns CDR1 SQVTM and CDR2 ANQGSEA. V lost 7 bases to trimming and J lost 2 bases, with 15 bases between them. This CDR3 region has 14 residues. CDR3 DNA: TGCAGCGGAGGTCTGCGGAATCCCTACAATGAGCAGTTCTTC. Its translation: CSGGLRNPYNEQFF.

The chain employs TRBV7-9 and TRBJ2-3; no definite D call. CDR1 and CDR2 from the germline V gene are SEHNR and FQNEAQ (reference sequence). This CDR3 is built from 13 residues. V was clipped by 2 bases and J by 5 bases, with 8 bases between them. The CDR3 protein is CASSLIPLDTQYF. CDR3 in DNA: TGTGCCAGCAGCTTAATCCCTCTAGATACGCAGTATTTT.

This chain joins TRBV2 and TRBJ2-7; tentative D call: TRBD2 (5 bases). Germline loops: CDR1 SNHLY, CDR2 FYNNEI. With 7 bases removed from V and 6 bases from J, the gap between germline ends came to 19 bases. The CDR3 length is 14 residues. The CDR3 DNA sequence: TGTGCCAGCAAGGAAGGCCCGGGGTCGGGCGAGCAGTACTTC. Protein: CASKEGPGSGEQYF.

DNA for the CDR3: TGTGCCTGGATTGGGGACAGGGGCATCGGGGAGCTGTTTTTT. Its translation is CAWIGDRGIGELFF. The rearrangement links TRBV30 to TRBJ2-2; 10 nucleotides match TRBD1. The CDR3 extends over 14 amino acids. CDR1 and CDR2 (germline): GTSNPN, SVGIG (reference sequence). Trimming took 4 bases from V and 7 from J; bases not matched to a gene: 6.

In this sample, this clone turned up once. As DNA, the CDR3 is TGTGCCAGTAGTCCTCGGGAGGGACAGCGCAATTCACCCCTCCACTTT. This gives the protein CASSPREGQRNSPLHF. This chain joins TRBV19 and TRBJ1-6; TRBD1 matches 7 bases. CDR3 length: 16 residues. The germline CDR1 and CDR2 sequences are LNHDA and SQIVND (reference sequence). The J segment lost 7 bases and the V segment lost 5 bases, leaving 11 bases of the junction unmatched.

The V call is TRBV6-6, the J call TRBJ1-5, with D maybe TRBD1 (5 bases). CDR1 is MNHNY and CDR2 is SVGAGI in the germline V gene (reference sequence). Trimming took off 5 bases at V and 0 bases at J, with 11 bases between the two ends. This CDR3 comprises 15 residues. CDR3 DNA sequence: TGTGCCAGCAGTCTACAGGTGTATAGCAATCAGCCCCAGCATTTT. Protein sequence: CASSLQVYSNQPQHF.

This chain connects TRBV14 to TRBJ2-6; D is perhaps TRBD1 (6 bases). V was clipped by 0 bases and J by 0 bases, with 15 bases between them. Germline values: CDR1 SGHDN, CDR2 FVKESK. The CDR3 contains 19 residues. The chain's CDR3 is CASSQEYRDIYSGANVLTF. CDR3 sequence (DNA): TGTGCCAGCAGCCAAGAATACCGGGACATTTACTCTGGGGCCAACGTCCTGACTTTC.

The V call is TRBV5-1, the J call TRBJ1-1; the D is unclear. This CDR3 region has 13 residues. Per germline, CDR1 SGHRS and CDR2 YFSETQ. V was shortened by 4 bases and J by 5 bases, with 12 bases between the two germline ends. CDR3 in amino acids: CASSLVSRTEAFF. The DNA for the CDR3 is TGCGCCAGCAGCCTAGTTTCGAGGACTGAAGCTTTCTTT.

This clone has a handful of counts. The chain couples TRBV10-3 to TRBJ2-5; TRBD2 aligns across 12 bases. Per the germline V gene, CDR1 is ENHRY and CDR2 is SYGVKD. The CDR3 has 16 amino acids. J gave up 5 bases and V 3 bases, and 7 bases lay outside the gene matches. The CDR3: CAISDTLAGGRETQYF. The CDR3 bases are TGTGCCATCAGTGATACCCTAGCGGGGGGGCGGGAGACCCAGTACTTC.

The chain has TRBV19 and TRBJ1-2; no firm D call. Germline values: CDR1 LNHDA, CDR2 SQIVND (reference sequence). The CDR3 extends over 13 amino acids. The V end lost 1 base, the J end lost 8 bases, and 11 bases lay between the germline ends. CDR3 DNA sequence: TGTGCCAGTAGTATAGCTGGAGCTGGGGGCTACACCTTC. Residues: CASSIAGAGGYTF.

The V gene is TRBV2, the J gene TRBJ2-7; weak D call: TRBD1 (6 bases). Trimming shortened V by 2 bases and J by 4 bases, and 9 bases separated the two germline ends. The CDR3 loop spans 13 amino acids. Germline V lookup: CDR1 SNHLY, CDR2 FYNNEI. The CDR3 spells CASSERTAYEQYF. The CDR3 DNA sequence: TGTGCCAGCAGTGAACGGACAGCTTACGAGCAGTACTTC.

The genes are TRBV29-1 and TRBJ2-7; TRBD1 matches 7 bases. Looked up from germline, CDR1 is SQVTM and CDR2 is ANQGSEA. V gave up 7 bases and J gave up 6 bases; unmatched junction bases: 9. There are 12 residues in the CDR3. CDR3 sequence: CSAQTGYGEQYF. The CDR3 DNA reads as TGCAGCGCGCAGACAGGGTATGGCGAGCAGTACTTC.